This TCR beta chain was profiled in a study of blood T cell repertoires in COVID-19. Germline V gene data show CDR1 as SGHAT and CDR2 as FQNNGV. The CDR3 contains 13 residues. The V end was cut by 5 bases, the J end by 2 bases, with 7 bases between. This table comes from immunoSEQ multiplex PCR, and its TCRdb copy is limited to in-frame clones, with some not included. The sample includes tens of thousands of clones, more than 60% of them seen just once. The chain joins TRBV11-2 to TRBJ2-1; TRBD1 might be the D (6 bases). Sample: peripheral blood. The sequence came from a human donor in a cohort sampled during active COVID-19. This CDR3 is CASSRTAYNEQFF. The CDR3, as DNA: TGTGCCAGCAGCCGGACAGCCTACAATGAGCAGTTCTTC.